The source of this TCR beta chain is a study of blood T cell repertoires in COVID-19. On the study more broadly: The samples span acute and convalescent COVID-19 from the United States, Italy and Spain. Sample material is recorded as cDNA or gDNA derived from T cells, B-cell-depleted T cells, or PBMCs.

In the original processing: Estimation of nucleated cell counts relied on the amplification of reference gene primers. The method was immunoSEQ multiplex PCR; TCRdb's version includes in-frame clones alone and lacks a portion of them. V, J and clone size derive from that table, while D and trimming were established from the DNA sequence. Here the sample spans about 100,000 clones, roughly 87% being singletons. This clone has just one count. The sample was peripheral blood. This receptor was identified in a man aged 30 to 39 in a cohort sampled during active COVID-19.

The CDR3 DNA sequence: TGTGCCAGTAGTATCCAGGGGATTAATGAAAAACTGTTTTTT. This encodes CASSIQGINEKLFF. V usage is TRBV19 and J usage is TRBJ1-4, with D possibly matching TRBD1 (6 bases). Between the trimmed V and J ends, which lost 3 bases and 4 bases, there was a span of 9 bases. The CDR3 is 14 amino acids. CDR1 is LNHDA, CDR2 SQIVND, per germline (reference sequence).